This T cell receptor (beta chain) was captured by sequencing in a study of response to subunit inactivated influenza vaccine. The length of the CDR3 is 16 residues. Deletions cut 2 bases from V and 0 bases from J, with 8 bases between. From germline, CDR1 is MDHEN and CDR2 SYDVKM. MiXCR, run by TCRdb on the RT-PCR reads, gives a single entry per CDR3 protein. The table has around 200,000 distinct CDR3 sequences, around 12% seen once. This clonotype occurred a few times. The data were also submitted as part of a second study, on T cells expressing NK-cell markers. This second study notes: The cDNA for TCR beta came from 5'RACE template switching with UMIs. Seven HCMV-seropositive donors and one seronegative donor made up the eight sequenced donors. Dominant NKG2C+ clonotypes were found to form 1.0-7.0% of CD8+ T cells in a handful of donors. The CD3+CD56-NKG2C+ fraction was also led by these clonotypes in a handful of donors.

The sequence was obtained from a man in his fifties or sixties who received an inactivated influenza vaccine. The input for sequencing was CD8+ T cells sorted from PBMCs, taken approximately 13 days after vaccination. The chain recombines TRBV28 with TRBJ2-6; D is perhaps TRBD1 (5 bases). The CDR3 DNA reads as TGTGCCAGCAGTTTAGACAGACACTCTGGGGCCAACGTCCTGACTTTC. This sequence encodes CASSLDRHSGANVLTF.